This TCR beta chain was sequenced in a study of human T cells and chemical hapten exposure. Study-wide context: Per-sample TCR yield variability stemmed mainly from small pooled library volume differences.

As for time point: healthy volunteer bleed at 2 weeks. The authors' total RNA extraction used unfractionated whole blood. The CDR3 is made up of 17 amino acids. Germline V lookup: CDR1 LGHNT, CDR2 FRNRAP. The ends lost 5 bases at V and 0 bases at J; junction bases unmatched: 12. This clonotype has just a few counts. During construction of the library, unique molecular identifiers were attached to individual cDNA molecules for quantitative, reproducible TCR counting. Per the study methods: The median was roughly 91,000 TCRs per sample, ranging roughly 23,224 to 750,000. One entry per CDR3 protein results from TCRdb running MiXCR on the RACE reads. The V and J calls and clone size come from TCRdb's table, not from the authors' own analysis. The data contain about 130,000 distinct CDR3 sequences, about 9.4% of them singletons.

The clonotype was recovered from a male donor in good health. Some clones in this sample may be carry-over from other donors' samples. Sequencing input: whole blood. The chain uses TRBV12-5 and TRBJ1-1; 7 bases map to TRBD1. The CDR3 bases are TGTGCTAGTGGTGCCGGGACAGCAACCGATGTGAACACTGAAGCTTTCTTT. The encoded protein is CASGAGTATDVNTEAFF.